Shown below are 20 T cell receptor beta chains from a single sample sequenced in a study of cytotoxic CD8 clonotypes in ibrutinib-treated CLL. Assay used: immunoSEQ multiplex PCR; TCRdb lists only in-frame clones, some missing. This sample has around 21,000 clones, with 74% found just once. The sequencing here drew on PBMCs, taken before ibrutinib treatment. These TCRs come from a human donor with chronic lymphocytic leukemia.

The V and J genes are TRBV28 and TRBJ2-1, with 13 nucleotides matching TRBD2. The trim removed 2 bases at V and 5 bases at J, leaving 3 bases unmatched. The germline CDR1 and CDR2 sequences are MDHEN and SYDVKM. The CDR3 contains 16 residues. CDR3 amino acids: CASSLTGTSGNNEQFF. The CDR3 DNA sequence: TGTGCCAGCAGTTTAACCGGGACTAGCGGGAACAATGAGCAGTTCTTC.

The V and J genes are TRBV2 and TRBJ2-3; the D is unclear. Trimming removed 4 bases from V and 0 bases from J, with 2 bases in between. CDR1 is SNHLY, CDR2 FYNNEI, per germline. The CDR3 consists of 12 residues. The CDR3 bases are TGTGCCAGCAGTGGGAGCACAGATACGCAGTATTTT. It is translated as CASSGSTDTQYF.

This clone has just one count. V and J are TRBV20-1 and TRBJ2-1; the match to TRBD2 covers 8 bases. The V gene end was trimmed by 2 bases and the J gene end by 9 bases; junction bases not matched to a gene: 0. The CDR3 length is 11 residues. The germline CDR1 and CDR2 sequences are DFQATT and SNEGSKA (reference sequence). CDR3 bases: TGCAGTGCTAGACGGGAGGGTGAGCAGTTCTTC. As protein: CSARREGEQFF.

The chain is built from TRBV10-3 and TRBJ2-1; unclear D gene. With 1 base removed from V and 13 bases from J, the gap between germline ends came to 14 bases. The V gene's germline CDR1 is ENHRY and CDR2 SYGVKD. The CDR3 is made up of 13 amino acids. In nucleotides, the CDR3 is TGTGCCATCAGTGAGTACCAGACGGAATTCCAGTTCTTC. Translation: CAISEYQTEFQFF.

This clone appeared a few times. At the DNA level, this CDR3 is encoded by other sequences in the same sample as well. This chain joins TRBV19 and TRBJ1-2; D not resolved. Germline lookup yields CDR1 LNHDA and CDR2 SQIVND (reference sequence). CDR3 length: 12 residues. The germline V and J ends were trimmed by 3 bases and 4 bases, with 6 bases remaining between them. CDR3 in DNA: TGTGCCAGTAGTATCAGTGTCTATGGCTACACCTTC. The encoded protein is CASSISVYGYTF.

The genes are TRBV6-1 and TRBJ2-5; no clear D gene. With 2 bases removed from V and 7 bases from J, the gap between germline ends came to 17 bases. The CDR3 totals 15 residues. CDR1 is MNHNS, CDR2 SASEGT, per germline. The CDR3 DNA follows: TGTGCCAGCAGTGAATCTCCGGGTGTCAAGTGGACCCAGTACTTC. Translation gives CASSESPGVKWTQYF.

The V and J genes are TRBV6-5 and TRBJ2-7; no reliable D call. CDR3 length equals 11 residues. V dropped 6 bases and J dropped 3 bases, with 6 bases sitting between them. Germline V gene data show CDR1 as MNHEY and CDR2 as SVGAGI. The CDR3: CASSKHYEQYF. In nucleotides, the CDR3 is TGTGCCAGCAGCAAACACTACGAGCAGTACTTC.

The gene calls are TRBV15 and TRBJ1-1; no reliable D call. CDR3 size: 14 residues. V shed 0 bases and J shed 5 bases, with 10 bases lying between them. Germline loops: CDR1 LNHNV, CDR2 YYDKDF (reference sequence). As DNA, the CDR3 is TGTGCCACCAGCAGAGATACAGCGGGTACTGAAGCTTTCTTT. Encoded protein: CATSRDTAGTEAFF.

Only one count was recorded for this clone. The V and J genes are TRBV15 and TRBJ2-3, with 13 bases identical to TRBD2. The trim removed 2 bases at V and 6 bases at J, leaving 8 bases unmatched. CDR3 length: 17 amino acids. The germline V gene encodes CDR1 LNHNV and CDR2 YYDKDF (reference sequence). CDR3 region: CATSRPTSGRAADTQYF. In DNA, the CDR3 is TGTGCCACCAGCAGACCAACTAGCGGGAGGGCAGCGGATACGCAGTATTTT.

The rearrangement links TRBV19 to TRBJ2-1; TRBD1 matches 8 bases. Germline CDR1 and CDR2: LNHDA and SQIVND (reference sequence). This CDR3 comprises 14 residues. V dropped 7 bases and J dropped 8; count of bases not matched to a gene: 10. The DNA for the CDR3 is TGTGCCAGTAAGGGGAGACAGGGGTCCCATGAGCAGTTCTTC. Translated, it gives CASKGRQGSHEQFF.

The chain carries TRBV7-9 and TRBJ2-7; 9 bases match TRBD1. Unmatched junction bases numbered 9, after V lost 5 bases and J lost 1 base. The length of the CDR3 is 16 residues. CDR1 is SEHNR, CDR2 FQNEAQ, per germline (reference sequence). CDR3 nucleotides: TGTGCCAGCAGCCCGACTATGACAGGGGGTTCCTACGAGCAGTACTTC. This translates into CASSPTMTGGSYEQYF.

The table lists this clone with a few counts. The chain carries TRBV21-1 and TRBJ2-2; the D call TRBD1 from the table was never checked on the DNA. TRBV21-1 has pseudogene status. This CDR3 has 11 residues. This chain's CDR3 is CASCRTGELFF. The CDR3 nucleotides read TGTGCCAGCTGCCGGACAGGGGAGCTGTTTTTT.

The chain combines TRBV5-1 with TRBJ2-6; 10 bases agree with TRBD1. CDR1 SGHRS and CDR2 YFSETQ come from the germline V gene. The CDR3 loop spans 17 amino acids. The trim removed 7 bases at V and 0 bases at J, leaving 7 bases unmatched. Here the CDR3 DNA reads TGCGCCAGCTGGGGGACAGGGGACCGCTCTGGGGCCAACGTCCTGACTTTC. As protein: CASWGTGDRSGANVLTF.

This clone was observed once. This rearrangement joins TRBV30 to TRBJ2-3; D not resolved. With 5 bases removed from V and 4 bases from J, the gap between germline ends came to 7 bases. The length of the CDR3 is 11 residues. The germline V gene encodes CDR1 GTSNPN and CDR2 SVGIG (reference sequence). The CDR3 loop reads CAWAKADTQYF. CDR3 nucleotide sequence: TGTGCCTGGGCAAAAGCAGATACGCAGTATTTT.

The chain carries TRBV11-1 and TRBJ2-5; D is undetermined. CDR3 length: 17 residues. The germline V gene encodes CDR1 SGHAT and CDR2 FQDESV (reference sequence). Trimming shortened V by 6 bases and J by 3 bases, and 23 bases separated the two germline ends. CDR3 residues: CASSSPREASLKETQYF. The CDR3 bases are TGTGCCAGCAGTAGTCCGAGAGAGGCATCCCTCAAAGAGACCCAGTACTTC.

This chain uses TRBV9 with TRBJ2-7; the D gene could be TRBD1 or TRBD2 (5 bases each). CDR1 SGDLS and CDR2 YYNGEE come from the germline V gene. V lost 7 bases, J lost 1 base, and 21 bases lay in between. The CDR3 has 16 amino acids. CDR3 sequence (DNA): TGTGCCAGCTCACCCGCTCGGGGCGGACTTTCCTACGAGCAGTACTTC. This codes for CASSPARGGLSYEQYF. Drawing the rest from reference TRBV9 and TRBJ2-7, the complete variable domain is DSGVTQTPKHLITATGQRVTLRCSPRSGDLSVYWYQQSLDQGLQFLIQYYNGEERAKGNILERFSAQQFPDLHSELNLSSLELGDSALYFCASSPARGGLSYEQYFGPGTRLTVT.

The chain recombines TRBV11-2 with TRBJ1-5; D may be TRBD1 (5 bases). The V gene lost 1 base and the J gene lost 7 bases, with 8 bases spanning the gap. Germline CDR1 reads SGHAT; CDR2 reads FQNNGV. The CDR3 consists of 13 residues. The chain's CDR3 is CASSLGGGQPQHF. The CDR3 DNA reads TGTGCCAGCAGCTTAGGGGGGGGACAGCCCCAGCATTTT. The entire variable domain, with the rest obtained from reference TRBV11-2 and TRBJ1-5, is as follows: EAGVAQSPRYKIIEKRQSVAFWCNPISGHATLYWYQQILGQGPKLLIQFQNNGVVDDSQLPKDRFSAERLKGVDSTLKIQPAKLEDSAVYLCASSLGGGQPQHFGDGTRLSIL.

Only a few counts were recorded for this clone. This sequence joins TRBV14 and TRBJ1-3, with D unclear. V shed 2 bases and J shed 1 base, with 15 bases lying between them. This CDR3 has 17 residues. Germline-derived CDR1 and CDR2 are SGHDN and FVKESK. The CDR3 DNA reads as TGTGCCAGCAGCCAAATCATCCCGGAGGGATCTGGAAACACCATATATTTT. Its translation is CASSQIIPEGSGNTIYF.

Regarding this clone: One end of the junction fails to match germline, which may point to a read error. The rearrangement joins TRBV7-7 to TRBJ2-2; D is possibly TRBD1 (6 bases). The CDR3 totals 14 residues. Germline V gives CDR1 SSHAT, CDR2 FNYEAQ (reference sequence). CDR3 DNA: TGTGCTAGCAGCTCCGGGTGGGGGCCCGGGGAGCTGTTTTTT. Its protein product is CASSSGWGPGELFF. Looking up the rest from reference TRBV7-7 and TRBJ2-2 gives the full variable domain: GAGVSQSPRYKVTKRGQDVTLRCDPISSHATLYWYQQALGQGPEFLTYFNYEAQPDKSGLPSDRFSAERPEGSISTLTIQRTEQRDSAMYRCASSSGWGPGELFFGEGSRLTVL.

This chain uses TRBV6-5 with TRBJ2-7; 7 bases match TRBD2. This CDR3 has 15 residues. V shed 0 bases, J shed 3 bases, and the junction held 5 bases outside the gene matches. The germline V gene has CDR1 MNHEY and CDR2 SVGAGI. CDR3 region: CASSYSSGGNYEQYF. CDR3 in DNA: TGTGCCAGCAGTTACTCGTCGGGAGGAAACTACGAGCAGTACTTC.